This T cell receptor (beta chain) was captured in a study of T cell responses to AZD1222 COVID-19 vaccine. Whole-study results and caveats: It should be noted that donors were predominantly white British and more often female, and clonal diversity was possibly underestimated. Baseline antibody screening turned up just five to seven seropositive AZD1222 recipients. Sampling that yielded the repertoires occurred only after the peak T cell response.

Deletions cut 0 bases from V and 4 bases from J, with 14 bases between. Germline V CDR1 and CDR2: SGHRS, YFSETQ. The CDR3 spans 17 residues. For this clone: Its antigen is unidentified.

The protocol was immunoSEQ multiplex PCR, while the TCRdb copy is restricted to in-frame clones and leaves out a portion. Among roughly 100,000 clones listed, over 80% were seen once. This clonotype was obtained from an adult in good health. The chain combines TRBV5-1 with TRBJ1-6; weak D call: TRBD1 (5 bases). Here the sequenced sample was peripheral blood, taken on day 0 of AZD1222 vaccination. For the CDR3, the DNA is TGCGCCAGCAGCTTGGTGCCACAGGAAATATATAATTCACCCCTCCACTTT. Translating it yields CASSLVPQEIYNSPLHF. The full variable domain, in which reference TRBV5-1 and TRBJ1-6 provide the parts outside the CDR3, is KAGVTQTPRYLIKTRGQQVTLSCSPISGHRSVSWYQQTPGQGLQFLFEYFSETQRNKGNFPGRFSGRQFSNSRSEMNVSTLELGDSALYLCASSLVPQEIYNSPLHFGNGTRLTVT.